This TCR beta chain was sequenced in a study of technical replicates of blood from several donors. This clone was counted a single time. The CDR3 runs to 14 residues. Germline V CDR1 and CDR2: SNHLY, FYNNEI. V was trimmed by 8 bases and J by 3 bases, leaving 13 bases between them. Data came from immunoSEQ multiplex PCR; TCRdb stores just in-frame clones and leaves some out. The repertoire holds 55,000 to 60,000 clones, with around 93% as singletons. This sequence joins TRBV2 and TRBJ1-4; tentative D call: TRBD1 (6 bases). The TCR sequence derives from a human donor in good health. Some clones in this sample may be carry-over from other donors' samples. Sequenced material: PBMCs. In DNA, the CDR3 is TGTGCCAGCCAAAGGGGGAATTCTAATGAAAAACTGTTTTTT. The encoded protein is CASQRGNSNEKLFF.